This record concerns one T cell receptor beta chain sequence. This entry belongs to a study of blood T cell repertoires in COVID-19. Some clones are missing from TCRdb's copy, which holds only in-frame ones; the method was immunoSEQ multiplex PCR. Of over 150,000 clones in the sample, 70% to 90% are singletons; the top ten hold approximately 2.1%. The CDR3 runs 13 residues. Between the trimmed V and J ends, which lost 0 bases and 3 bases, there was a span of 6 bases. The V gene's germline CDR1 is SNHLY and CDR2 FYNNEI. What was sequenced was peripheral blood. V gene TRBV2 combines with J gene TRBJ2-7; the D is unclear. This TCR was recovered from a man between 45 and 60 years old who had recovered from COVID-19. CDR3 DNA sequence: TGTGCCAGCAGTGAAGCAGAGATCTACGAGCAGTACTTC. Its protein is CASSEAEIYEQYF. The whole variable domain, remainder taken from reference TRBV2 and TRBJ2-7, is EPEVTQTPSHQVTQMGQEVILRCVPISNHLYFYWYRQILGQKVEFLVSFYNNEISEKSEIFDDQFSVERPDGSNFTLKIRSTKLEDSAMYFCASSEAEIYEQYFGPGTRLTVT.